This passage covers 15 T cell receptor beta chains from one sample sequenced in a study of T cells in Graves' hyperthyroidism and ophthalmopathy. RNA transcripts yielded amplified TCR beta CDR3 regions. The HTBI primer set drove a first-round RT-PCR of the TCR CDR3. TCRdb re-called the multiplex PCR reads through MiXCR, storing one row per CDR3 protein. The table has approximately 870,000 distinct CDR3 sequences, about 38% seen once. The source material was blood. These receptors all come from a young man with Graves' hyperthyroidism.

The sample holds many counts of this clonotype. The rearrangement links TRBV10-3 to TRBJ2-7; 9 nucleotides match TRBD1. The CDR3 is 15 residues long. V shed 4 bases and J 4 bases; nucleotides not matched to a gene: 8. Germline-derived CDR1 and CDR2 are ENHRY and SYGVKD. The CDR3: CAISAPDRGEYEQYF. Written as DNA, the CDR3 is TGTGCCATCAGTGCCCCGGACAGGGGAGAATACGAGCAGTACTTC.

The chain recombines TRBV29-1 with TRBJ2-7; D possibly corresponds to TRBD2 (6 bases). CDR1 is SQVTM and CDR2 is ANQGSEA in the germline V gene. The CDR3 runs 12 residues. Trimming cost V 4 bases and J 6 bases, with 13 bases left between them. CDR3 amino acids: CSVVTDGGEQYF. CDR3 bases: TGCAGCGTTGTGACCGACGGGGGCGAGCAGTACTTC.

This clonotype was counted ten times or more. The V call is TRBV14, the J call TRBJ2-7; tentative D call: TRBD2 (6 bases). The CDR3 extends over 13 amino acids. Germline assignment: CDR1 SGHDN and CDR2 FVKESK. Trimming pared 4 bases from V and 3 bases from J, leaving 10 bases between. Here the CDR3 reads CASSRLGGYEQYF. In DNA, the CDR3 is TGTGCCAGCAGCCGTTTGGGAGGCTACGAGCAGTACTTC.

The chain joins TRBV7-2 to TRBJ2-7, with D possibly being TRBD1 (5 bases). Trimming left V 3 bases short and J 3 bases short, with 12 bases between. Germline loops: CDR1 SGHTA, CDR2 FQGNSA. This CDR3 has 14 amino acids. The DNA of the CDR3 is TGTGCCAGCAGCTTTGGGGCGGAACACTACGAGCAGTACTTC. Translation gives CASSFGAEHYEQYF. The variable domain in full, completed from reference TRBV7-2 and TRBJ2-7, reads GAGVSQSPSNKVTEKGKDVELRCDPISGHTALYWYRQSLGQGLEFLIYFQGNSAPDKSGLPSDRFSAERTGGSVSTLTIQRTQQEDSAVYLCASSFGAEHYEQYFGPGTRLTVT.

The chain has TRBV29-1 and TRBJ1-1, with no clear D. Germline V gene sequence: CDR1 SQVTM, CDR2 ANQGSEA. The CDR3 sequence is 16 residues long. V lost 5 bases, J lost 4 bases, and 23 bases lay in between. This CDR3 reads CSVPGASSFGGTEAFF. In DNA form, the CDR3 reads TGCAGCGTTCCCGGTGCCAGCAGCTTTGGAGGCACTGAAGCTTTCTTT. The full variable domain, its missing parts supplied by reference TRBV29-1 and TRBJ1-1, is SAVISQKPSRDICQRGTSLTIQCQVDSQVTMMFWYRQQPGQSLTLIATANQGSEATYESGFVIDKFPISRPNLTFSTLTVSNMSPEDSSIYLCSVPGASSFGGTEAFFGQGTRLTVV.

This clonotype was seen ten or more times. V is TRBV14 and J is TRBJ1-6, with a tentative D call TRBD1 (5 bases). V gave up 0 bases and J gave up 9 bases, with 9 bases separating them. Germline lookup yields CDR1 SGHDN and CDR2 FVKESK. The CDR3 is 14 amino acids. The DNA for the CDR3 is TGTGCCAGCAGCCAAGACGCAGGGTCTTCACCCCTCCACTTT. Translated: CASSQDAGSSPLHF.

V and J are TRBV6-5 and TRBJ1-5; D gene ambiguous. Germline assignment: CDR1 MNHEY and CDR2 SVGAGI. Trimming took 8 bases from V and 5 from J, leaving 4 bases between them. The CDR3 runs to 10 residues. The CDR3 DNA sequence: TGTGCCAGCGGCTATCAGCCCCAGCATTTT. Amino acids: CASGYQPQHF.

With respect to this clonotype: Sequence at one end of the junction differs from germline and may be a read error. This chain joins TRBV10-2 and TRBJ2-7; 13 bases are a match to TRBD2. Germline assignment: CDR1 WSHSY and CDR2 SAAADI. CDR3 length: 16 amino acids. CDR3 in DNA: TGTGCCAGCAGCTCACCCGGACTAGCGGGAGTGTACGAGCAGTACTTC. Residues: CASSSPGLAGVYEQYF.

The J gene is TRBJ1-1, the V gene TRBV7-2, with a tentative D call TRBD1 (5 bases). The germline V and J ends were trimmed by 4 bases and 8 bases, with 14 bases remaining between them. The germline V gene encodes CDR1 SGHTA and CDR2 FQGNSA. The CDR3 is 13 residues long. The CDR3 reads CASSSRRGLEAFF. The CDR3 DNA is TGTGCCAGCAGCTCTCGACGGGGACTAGAAGCTTTCTTT.

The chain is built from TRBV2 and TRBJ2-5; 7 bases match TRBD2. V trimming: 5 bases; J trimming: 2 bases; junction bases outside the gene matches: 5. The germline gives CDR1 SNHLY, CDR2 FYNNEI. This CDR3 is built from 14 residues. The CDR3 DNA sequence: TGTGCCAGCAGTTATATCGGGGGGCAAGAGACCCAGTACTTC. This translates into CASSYIGGQETQYF.

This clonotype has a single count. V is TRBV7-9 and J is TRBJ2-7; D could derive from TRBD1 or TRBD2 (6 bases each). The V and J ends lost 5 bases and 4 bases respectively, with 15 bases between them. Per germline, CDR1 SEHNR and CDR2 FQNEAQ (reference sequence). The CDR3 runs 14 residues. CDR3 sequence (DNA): TGTGCCAGCAGCCCCGGACGGAGGGGGTACGAGCAGTACTTC. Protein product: CASSPGRRGYEQYF.

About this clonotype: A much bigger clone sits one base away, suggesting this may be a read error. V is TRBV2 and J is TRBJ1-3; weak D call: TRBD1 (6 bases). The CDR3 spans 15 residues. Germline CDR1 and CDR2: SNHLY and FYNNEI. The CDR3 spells CVSSETGTSGNTIYF. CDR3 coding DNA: TGTGTCAGCAGTGAAACAGGGACATCCGGAAACACCATATATTTT.

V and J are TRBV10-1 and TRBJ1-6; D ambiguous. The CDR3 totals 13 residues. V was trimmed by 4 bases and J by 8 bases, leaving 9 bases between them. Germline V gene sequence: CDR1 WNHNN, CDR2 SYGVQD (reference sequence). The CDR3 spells CASSGGSDSPLHF. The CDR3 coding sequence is TGCGCCAGCAGTGGAGGGAGCGATTCACCCCTCCACTTT.

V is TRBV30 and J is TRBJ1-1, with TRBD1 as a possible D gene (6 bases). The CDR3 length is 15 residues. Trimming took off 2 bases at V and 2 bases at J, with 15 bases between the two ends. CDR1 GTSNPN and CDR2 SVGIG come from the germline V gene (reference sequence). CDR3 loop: CAWSSSGTRNTEAFF. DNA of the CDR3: TGTGCCTGGAGTTCATCCGGGACACGAAACACTGAAGCTTTCTTT.

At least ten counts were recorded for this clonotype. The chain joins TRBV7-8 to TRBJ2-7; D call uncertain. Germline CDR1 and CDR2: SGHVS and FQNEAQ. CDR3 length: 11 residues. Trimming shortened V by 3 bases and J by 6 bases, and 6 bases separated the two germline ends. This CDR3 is CASSFSSEQYF. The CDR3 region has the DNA TGTGCCAGCAGCTTTTCATCCGAGCAGTACTTC.